The next 23 T cell receptor beta chains were all read from a single sample in a study of cytomegalovirus exposure and HLA in healthy donors. Repertoires were generated with immunoSEQ multiplex PCR, while TCRdb's copy carries only in-frame clones and drops some. The sample includes about 170,000 clones, around 87% of them seen just once. The sample taken for sequencing was PBMCs. These receptors all come from a woman aged 25-40 years in good health and CMV-seronegative.

J is TRBJ2-2 and V is TRBV7-9; 7 bases align to TRBD2. The germline V gene has CDR1 SEHNR and CDR2 FQNEAQ (reference sequence). V dropped 1 base and J dropped 0; count of bases not matched to a gene: 2. The CDR3 contains 16 residues. The CDR3 DNA reads as TGTGCCAGCAGCTTAGTAAGCGGGGCGAACACCGGGGAGCTGTTTTTT. Translating it yields CASSLVSGANTGELFF.

The chain has TRBV19 and TRBJ1-1; 9 bases agree with TRBD1. The V gene end was trimmed by 7 bases and the J gene end by 1 base; junction bases not matched to a gene: 4. This CDR3 has 14 amino acids. Germline assignment: CDR1 LNHDA and CDR2 SQIVND (reference sequence). CDR3 coding DNA: TGTGCCAGTACCACGGACAGGGGGAACACTGAAGCTTTCTTT. This encodes CASTTDRGNTEAFF. The full variable domain, rest sourced from reference TRBV19 and TRBJ1-1, is DGGITQSPKYLFRKEGQNVTLSCEQNLNHDAMYWYRQDPGQGLRLIYYSQIVNDFQKGDIAEGYSVSREKKESFPLTVTSAQKNPTAFYLCASTTDRGNTEAFFGQGTRLTVV.

V usage is TRBV4-2 and J usage is TRBJ2-7, with TRBD2 matching 7 bases. The CDR3 contains 13 residues. J gave up 5 bases and V 8 bases, and 9 bases lay outside the gene matches. Germline assignment: CDR1 LGHNA and CDR2 YNFKEQ. The CDR3 DNA follows: TGTGCCAGCGAGGGCGGGGGTCACGACGAGCAGTACTTC. This translates into CASEGGGHDEQYF.

The genes are TRBV11-3 and TRBJ2-5; tentatively, D is TRBD2 (5 bases). Trimming removed 4 bases at V and 5 bases at J, with 23 bases between. This CDR3 is 17 amino acids long. Germline V lookup: CDR1 SGHNT, CDR2 YENEEA. CDR3 in amino acids: CASSWRQDGGFRETQYF. For the CDR3, the DNA is TGTGCCAGCAGCTGGCGTCAGGACGGAGGATTTCGGGAGACCCAGTACTTC.

The table lists this clone with a count of one. The chain employs TRBV2 and TRBJ2-3; no clear D gene. This CDR3 spans 16 amino acids. The ends were cut back, 4 bases at V and 0 bases at J, with 14 bases in the middle. CDR1 is SNHLY and CDR2 is FYNNEI in the germline V gene. The chain's CDR3 is CASSGQRLTSTDTQYF. CDR3 DNA: TGTGCCAGCAGTGGGCAGAGATTGACTAGCACAGATACGCAGTATTTT. Full variable domain (outside the CDR3, taken from reference TRBV2 and TRBJ2-3): EPEVTQTPSHQVTQMGQEVILRCVPISNHLYFYWYRQILGQKVEFLVSFYNNEISEKSEIFDDQFSVERPDGSNFTLKIRSTKLEDSAMYFCASSGQRLTSTDTQYFGPGTRLTVL.

CDR3 sequence reads: CASSLERMAGGSPLHF. CDR3 nucleotides: TGTGCCAGCAGCTTAGAGCGCATGGCCGGGGGTTCACCCCTCCACTTT. The J gene is TRBJ1-6, the V gene TRBV7-9; tentative D call: TRBD1 (5 bases). The CDR3 totals 16 residues. The germline V and J ends were trimmed by 1 base and 9 bases, with 16 bases remaining between them. Germline CDR1 and CDR2: SEHNR and FQNEAQ (reference sequence).

The chain recombines TRBV7-9 with TRBJ2-2; 7 bases fit TRBD1. CDR3 size: 15 residues. Trimming cost V 5 bases and J 3 bases; bases outside gene matches: 6. Germline V gives CDR1 SEHNR, CDR2 FQNEAQ (reference sequence). The CDR3 DNA sequence: TGTGCCAGCAGCCCAACAGGGGAGTACACCGGGGAGCTGTTTTTT. It translates to CASSPTGEYTGELFF.

A single count supports this clone. Here the CDR3 reads CASSIQGKDSPLHF. CDR3 coding DNA: TGCGCCAGCAGTATACAGGGGAAGGATTCACCCCTCCACTTT. V usage is TRBV23-1 and J usage is TRBJ1-6; 7 positions agree with TRBD1. TRBV23-1 is an ORF, and what it does is uncertain. The V segment lost 5 bases and the J segment 8 bases; nucleotides outside the gene matches: 6. CDR3 length: 14 amino acids.

The chain is built from TRBV15 and TRBJ2-7; 12 nucleotides match TRBD2. The V gene end was trimmed by 3 bases and the J gene end by 4 bases; junction bases not matched to a gene: 7. The germline gives CDR1 LNHNV, CDR2 YYDKDF (reference sequence). CDR3 length: 16 residues. In nucleotides, the CDR3 is TGTGCCACCAGCAGGCTAGCGGGGGGGAGTTCGTACGAGCAGTACTTC. It is translated as CATSRLAGGSSYEQYF.

This rearrangement joins TRBV19 to TRBJ1-1; 10 nucleotides match TRBD1. The ends lost 8 bases at V and 10 bases at J; junction bases unmatched: 13. Per the germline V gene, CDR1 is LNHDA and CDR2 is SQIVND (reference sequence). This CDR3 comprises 14 residues. CDR3 nucleotide sequence: TGTGCCAGTGGAATCGAGAGACAGGGGGCTCGAGCTTTCTTT. Translating it yields CASGIERQGARAFF.

The genes are TRBV2 and TRBJ1-5; 7 nucleotides agree with TRBD1. V trimming: 2 bases; J trimming: 7 bases; junction bases outside the gene matches: 5. CDR1 is SNHLY, CDR2 FYNNEI, per germline. The CDR3 has 14 amino acids. CDR3 DNA sequence: TGTGCCAGCAGTGAAACAGGGGTAGGGCAGCCCCAGCATTTT. It encodes CASSETGVGQPQHF.

The chain couples TRBV27 to TRBJ1-2, with 9 bases aligning to TRBD1. J lost 9 bases, V lost 5 bases, and 16 bases had no gene match. This CDR3 has 16 amino acids. Germline CDR1 and CDR2: MNHEY and SMNVEV (reference sequence). The CDR3 bases are TGTGCCAGCAGTCCCGGACAGGGGTGGTGGTTTGCTAGCTACACCTTC. It yields the protein CASSPGQGWWFASYTF.

The chain combines TRBV9 with TRBJ2-1, with 14 bases fitting TRBD2. CDR1 is SGDLS, CDR2 YYNGEE, per germline. The CDR3 has 19 amino acids. Trimming cost V 0 bases and J 0 bases; bases outside gene matches: 5. CDR3 amino acids: CASSVGFGLAGGSYNEQFF. CDR3 in DNA: TGTGCCAGCAGCGTAGGTTTCGGACTAGCGGGGGGCTCCTACAATGAGCAGTTCTTC.

This CDR3 is CASSAGGDLYEQYF. The CDR3 coding sequence is TGTGCCAGCAGCGCAGGGGGCGACCTCTACGAGCAGTACTTC. The genes are TRBV13 and TRBJ2-7; 8 nucleotides align to TRBD1. Germline V lookup: CDR1 PRHDT, CDR2 FYEKMQ (reference sequence). The CDR3 is 14 residues long. The ends lost 5 bases at V and 3 bases at J; junction bases unmatched: 6.

This chain connects TRBV10-2 to TRBJ2-7; TRBD2 is a possible D gene (6 bases). The CDR3 runs to 15 residues. CDR1 and CDR2 (germline): WSHSY, SAAADI. Trimming stripped 1 base from V and 5 bases from J, with 15 bases between. In DNA form, the CDR3 reads TGCGCCAGCAGTGAGTTTAGGGGCAGGGAGGACGAGCAGTACTTC. It codes for CASSEFRGREDEQYF.

The chain joins TRBV27 to TRBJ2-7; D is uncertain. The CDR3 is made up of 13 amino acids. Germline V gene sequence: CDR1 MNHEY, CDR2 SMNVEV (reference sequence). V was pared by 6 bases and J by 2 bases, with 11 bases between. DNA of the CDR3: TGTGCCAGCAGCCCGATCGAGACCTACGAGCAGTACTTC. Its translation: CASSPIETYEQYF.

The genes are TRBV5-1 and TRBJ1-5; 9 bases align to TRBD1. The CDR3 contains 15 residues. Trimming removed 0 bases from V and 4 bases from J; junction bases left unmatched: 2. CDR1 is SGHRS, CDR2 YFSETQ, per germline. DNA for the CDR3: TGCGCCAGCAGCTTGGCTGGGACAGGGAATCAGCCCCAGCATTTT. This codes for CASSLAGTGNQPQHF.

This sequence joins TRBV14 and TRBJ2-5, with a tentative D call TRBD1 (6 bases). The V gene lost 3 bases and the J gene lost 1 base, with 15 bases spanning the gap. The CDR3 has 16 residues. Per germline, CDR1 SGHDN and CDR2 FVKESK. CDR3 nucleotides: TGTGCCAGCAGCCACAACGCGGACAGCTCCCAAGAGACCCAGTACTTC. Translation gives CASSHNADSSQETQYF.

The rearrangement links TRBV7-9 to TRBJ2-1, with 9 bases that match TRBD1. This CDR3 spans 15 amino acids. The V segment lost 5 bases and the J segment 6 bases; nucleotides outside the gene matches: 8. Germline values: CDR1 SEHNR, CDR2 FQNEAQ (reference sequence). The CDR3: CASSPGQGIFNEQFF. Written as DNA, the CDR3 is TGTGCCAGCAGCCCGGGACAGGGAATTTTCAATGAGCAGTTCTTC. Complete variable domain (other parts from reference TRBV7-9 and TRBJ2-1): DTGVSQNPRHKITKRGQNVTFRCDPISEHNRLYWYRQTLGQGPEFLTYFQNEAQLEKSRLLSDRFSAERPKGSFSTLEIQRTEQGDSAMYLCASSPGQGIFNEQFFGPGTRLTVL.

J is TRBJ2-1 and V is TRBV18, with a tentative D call TRBD1 (5 bases). V lost 2 bases, J lost 5 bases, and 10 bases lay in between. The germline V gene encodes CDR1 KGHSH and CDR2 LQKENI. The CDR3 is 14 amino acids. The CDR3 here is CASSPAGRHNEQFF. The CDR3 nucleotides are TGTGCCAGCTCACCAGCAGGGCGCCACAATGAGCAGTTCTTC.

The J gene is TRBJ2-3, the V gene TRBV11-2, with a weak D call TRBD2 (7 bases). The CDR3 runs 14 residues. The germline V and J ends were trimmed by 4 bases and 4 bases, with 12 bases remaining between them. CDR1 and CDR2 (germline): SGHAT, FQNNGV. The CDR3 sequence: CASSWEGGPDTQYF. The CDR3 nucleotides are TGTGCCAGCAGCTGGGAGGGGGGCCCAGATACGCAGTATTTT.

V gene TRBV5-8 combines with J gene TRBJ1-6; D may be TRBD1 (5 bases). This CDR3 comprises 15 residues. V lost 4 bases, J lost 0 bases, and 8 bases lay in between. Germline assignment: CDR1 SGHTS and CDR2 YDEGEE. CDR3 sequence (DNA): TGTGCCAGCAGCGACAGTAGCTCCTATAATTCACCCCTCCACTTT. Its protein product is CASSDSSSYNSPLHF.

The chain recombines TRBV9 with TRBJ2-7, with D tentatively TRBD2 (5 bases). CDR3 length: 15 amino acids. Trimming cost V 4 bases and J 7 bases, with 21 bases left between them. Germline V gives CDR1 SGDLS, CDR2 YYNGEE. The CDR3 nucleotides read TGTGCCAGCAGCCCACGTGCGGCGTGGACTCGGGAGCAGTACTTC. It yields the protein CASSPRAAWTREQYF.